Presented here are 18 T cell receptor beta chains from one specimen sequenced in a study of cytomegalovirus exposure and HLA in healthy donors. The PCR was carried out with 60 Vbeta primers and 13 Jbeta primers. Clones were sequenced by immunoSEQ multiplex PCR, and TCRdb holds only the in-frame ones, with some missing. The table records approximately 190,000 clones, around 83% of them present only once. The sequenced sample consisted of PBMCs. The receptors shown here come from a man aged 35 to 55 in good health and CMV-seropositive.

This chain links TRBV19 with TRBJ2-5; 8 positions agree with TRBD2. CDR3 length equals 15 residues. The J segment lost 7 bases and the V segment lost 1 base, leaving 8 bases of the junction unmatched. Germline CDR1 and CDR2: LNHDA and SQIVND (reference sequence). Here the CDR3 DNA reads TGTGCCAGTAGTATAGTCGTCGGGCGGGAGGTGACCCAGTACTTC. It codes for CASSIVVGREVTQYF.

The CDR3 protein is CAWSHGLAGLNEQFF. The CDR3 DNA is TGTGCCTGGAGCCACGGACTAGCGGGACTAAATGAGCAGTTCTTC. The V call is TRBV30, the J call TRBJ2-1; 12 bases map to TRBD2. In germline, CDR1 is GTSNPN, CDR2 SVGIG (reference sequence). The CDR3 spans 15 residues. The ends lost 3 bases at V and 7 bases at J; junction bases unmatched: 7.

The sample holds one count of this clone. The rearrangement links TRBV10-3 to TRBJ2-5, with 12 bases lining up with TRBD1. J lost 5 bases, V lost 4 bases, and 14 bases had no gene match. This CDR3 has 18 amino acids. The germline CDR1 and CDR2 sequences are ENHRY and SYGVKD. CDR3 in amino acids: CAISAPPGQGARAETQYF. The CDR3 coding sequence is TGTGCCATCAGTGCCCCGCCGGGACAGGGGGCGAGGGCCGAGACCCAGTACTTC.

The chain joins TRBV10-1 to TRBJ2-1; 7 bases are a match to TRBD2. The CDR3 has 13 amino acids. CDR1 and CDR2 (germline): WNHNN, SYGVQD (reference sequence). The V and J ends lost 6 bases and 7 bases, in that order; junction bases with no gene match: 6. The CDR3 protein is CASRGGSGNEQFF. The CDR3 nucleotides read TGCGCCAGCAGGGGGGGGTCGGGGAATGAGCAGTTCTTC.

V usage is TRBV6-6 and J usage is TRBJ2-7; D gene uncertain. Germline CDR1 is MNHNY and CDR2 is SVGAGI (reference sequence). Trimming removed 0 bases from V and 0 bases from J, with 6 bases in between. This CDR3 spans 14 amino acids. The CDR3 loop is CASSYSGSSYEQYF. The CDR3 bases are TGTGCCAGCAGTTACTCGGGCAGCTCCTACGAGCAGTACTTC.

This CDR3 reads CASSPQGWNNEQFF. CDR3 DNA: TGCGCCAGCAGCCCTCAGGGGTGGAACAATGAGCAGTTCTTC. The gene calls are TRBV5-1 and TRBJ2-1; possibly TRBD1 for D (6 bases). This CDR3 comprises 14 residues. V dropped 4 bases and J dropped 5 bases, with 13 bases sitting between them. Germline lookup yields CDR1 SGHRS and CDR2 YFSETQ.

The genes are TRBV6-1 and TRBJ1-1; D remains unclear. The V gene lost 3 bases and the J gene lost 0 bases, with 8 bases spanning the gap. Germline V gene data show CDR1 as MNHNS and CDR2 as SASEGT. The CDR3 is 14 amino acids. CDR3 region: CASSETRMNTEAFF. The CDR3 nucleotides read TGTGCCAGCAGTGAGACAAGGATGAACACTGAAGCTTTCTTT.

The chain combines TRBV6-6 with TRBJ1-1; 9 positions match TRBD1. The CDR3 contains 13 residues. Germline trimming cut 4 bases from V and 5 bases from J; bases unmatched to any gene: 2. The germline V gene has CDR1 MNHNY and CDR2 SVGAGI (reference sequence). The CDR3 region has the DNA TGTGCCAGCAGTTTCGGACAGGGGACTGAAGCTTTCTTT. Residues: CASSFGQGTEAFF.

This chain uses TRBV6-1 with TRBJ1-5; 7 nucleotides agree with TRBD1. CDR1 and CDR2 from the germline V gene are MNHNS and SASEGT. CDR3 length: 13 amino acids. V lost 7 bases, J lost 7 bases, and 7 bases stayed unmatched. This chain's CDR3 is CASISQGGQPQHF. Written as DNA, the CDR3 is TGTGCCAGCATTTCTCAAGGGGGCCAGCCCCAGCATTTT.

This chain joins TRBV5-6 and TRBJ2-2; D is unresolved. CDR3 length equals 14 residues. V was cut by 8 bases and J by 3 bases, with 14 bases left in between. Germline V gene data show CDR1 as SGHDT and CDR2 as YYEEEE. CDR3 amino acids: CASSRSRDTGELFF. In DNA, the CDR3 is TGTGCCAGTTCCCGGAGTCGCGACACCGGGGAGCTGTTTTTT.

The chain uses TRBV7-8 and TRBJ2-4; 7 bases line up with TRBD1. The germline CDR1 and CDR2 sequences are SGHVS and FQNEAQ. The CDR3 runs 17 residues. Trimming took 3 bases from V and 1 from J; bases not matched to a gene: 9. Here the CDR3 DNA reads TGTGCCAGCAGCTTTCTCAGGGGGTCCCTTGCCAAAAACATTCAGTACTTC. Translation: CASSFLRGSLAKNIQYF.

The chain links TRBV5-5 to TRBJ2-7, with 9 bases lining up with TRBD2. CDR3 length equals 15 residues. V lost 0 bases, J lost 6 bases, and 7 bases stayed unmatched. Per germline, CDR1 SGHKS and CDR2 YYEKEE (reference sequence). The CDR3 protein is CASSLGVWREGEQYF. The CDR3 DNA reads TGTGCCAGCAGCTTGGGGGTATGGCGGGAGGGCGAGCAGTACTTC.

The J gene is TRBJ2-1, the V gene TRBV7-9; 8 bases are a match to TRBD2. The CDR3 covers 16 residues. V shed 5 bases, J shed 9 bases, and the junction held 15 bases outside the gene matches. Germline CDR1 and CDR2: SEHNR and FQNEAQ (reference sequence). This chain's CDR3 is CASSPPSGSLIGEQFF. CDR3 DNA: TGTGCCAGCAGCCCTCCGAGCGGGAGCTTGATCGGTGAGCAGTTCTTC.

The chain is built from TRBV28 and TRBJ1-1; D is undetermined. The CDR3 contains 13 residues. Looked up from germline, CDR1 is MDHEN and CDR2 is SYDVKM. V gave up 10 bases and J gave up 0 bases, with 12 bases separating them. The CDR3 nucleotides read TGTGCCACAACCAGTCAGATGAACACTGAAGCTTTCTTT. The encoded protein is CATTSQMNTEAFF.

The genes are TRBV6-5 and TRBJ2-3, with D tentatively TRBD1 (5 bases). Germline CDR1 reads MNHEY; CDR2 reads SVGAGI. The CDR3 loop spans 15 amino acids. Trimming removed 7 bases from V and 0 bases from J, with 14 bases in between. Here the CDR3 DNA reads TGTGCCAGCACCCGAGACAGTGCTAGCACAGATACGCAGTATTTT. Translating it yields CASTRDSASTDTQYF.

V usage is TRBV19 and J usage is TRBJ2-1, with 9 bases matching TRBD2. Germline CDR1 and CDR2: LNHDA and SQIVND (reference sequence). V shed 4 bases, J shed 0 bases, and the junction held 7 bases outside the gene matches. The CDR3 is made up of 17 amino acids. The CDR3 spells CASSTPASGVSYNEQFF. The CDR3 bases are TGTGCCAGTAGTACCCCGGCTAGCGGGGTCTCCTACAATGAGCAGTTCTTC.

The chain uses TRBV27 and TRBJ2-1; TRBD2 matches at 7 bases. V shed 4 bases and J 4 bases; nucleotides not matched to a gene: 13. Germline V gene sequence: CDR1 MNHEY, CDR2 SMNVEV (reference sequence). The CDR3 is 17 amino acids. The CDR3 reads CASSSPLPGGKYNEQFF. CDR3 sequence (DNA): TGTGCCAGCAGTTCACCACTTCCGGGAGGTAAGTACAATGAGCAGTTCTTC.

V and J are TRBV27 and TRBJ1-1, with 9 bases identical to TRBD1. This CDR3 has 18 amino acids. Germline V CDR1 and CDR2: MNHEY, SMNVEV (reference sequence). Losses at the gene ends were 7 bases for V and 5 bases for J; bases not matched to a gene: 20. CDR3 DNA sequence: TGTGCCAGCATAGAAAGGGGACTTACAGGGGGCCGGAGGACTGAAGCTTTCTTT. Translating gives CASIERGLTGGRRTEAFF.